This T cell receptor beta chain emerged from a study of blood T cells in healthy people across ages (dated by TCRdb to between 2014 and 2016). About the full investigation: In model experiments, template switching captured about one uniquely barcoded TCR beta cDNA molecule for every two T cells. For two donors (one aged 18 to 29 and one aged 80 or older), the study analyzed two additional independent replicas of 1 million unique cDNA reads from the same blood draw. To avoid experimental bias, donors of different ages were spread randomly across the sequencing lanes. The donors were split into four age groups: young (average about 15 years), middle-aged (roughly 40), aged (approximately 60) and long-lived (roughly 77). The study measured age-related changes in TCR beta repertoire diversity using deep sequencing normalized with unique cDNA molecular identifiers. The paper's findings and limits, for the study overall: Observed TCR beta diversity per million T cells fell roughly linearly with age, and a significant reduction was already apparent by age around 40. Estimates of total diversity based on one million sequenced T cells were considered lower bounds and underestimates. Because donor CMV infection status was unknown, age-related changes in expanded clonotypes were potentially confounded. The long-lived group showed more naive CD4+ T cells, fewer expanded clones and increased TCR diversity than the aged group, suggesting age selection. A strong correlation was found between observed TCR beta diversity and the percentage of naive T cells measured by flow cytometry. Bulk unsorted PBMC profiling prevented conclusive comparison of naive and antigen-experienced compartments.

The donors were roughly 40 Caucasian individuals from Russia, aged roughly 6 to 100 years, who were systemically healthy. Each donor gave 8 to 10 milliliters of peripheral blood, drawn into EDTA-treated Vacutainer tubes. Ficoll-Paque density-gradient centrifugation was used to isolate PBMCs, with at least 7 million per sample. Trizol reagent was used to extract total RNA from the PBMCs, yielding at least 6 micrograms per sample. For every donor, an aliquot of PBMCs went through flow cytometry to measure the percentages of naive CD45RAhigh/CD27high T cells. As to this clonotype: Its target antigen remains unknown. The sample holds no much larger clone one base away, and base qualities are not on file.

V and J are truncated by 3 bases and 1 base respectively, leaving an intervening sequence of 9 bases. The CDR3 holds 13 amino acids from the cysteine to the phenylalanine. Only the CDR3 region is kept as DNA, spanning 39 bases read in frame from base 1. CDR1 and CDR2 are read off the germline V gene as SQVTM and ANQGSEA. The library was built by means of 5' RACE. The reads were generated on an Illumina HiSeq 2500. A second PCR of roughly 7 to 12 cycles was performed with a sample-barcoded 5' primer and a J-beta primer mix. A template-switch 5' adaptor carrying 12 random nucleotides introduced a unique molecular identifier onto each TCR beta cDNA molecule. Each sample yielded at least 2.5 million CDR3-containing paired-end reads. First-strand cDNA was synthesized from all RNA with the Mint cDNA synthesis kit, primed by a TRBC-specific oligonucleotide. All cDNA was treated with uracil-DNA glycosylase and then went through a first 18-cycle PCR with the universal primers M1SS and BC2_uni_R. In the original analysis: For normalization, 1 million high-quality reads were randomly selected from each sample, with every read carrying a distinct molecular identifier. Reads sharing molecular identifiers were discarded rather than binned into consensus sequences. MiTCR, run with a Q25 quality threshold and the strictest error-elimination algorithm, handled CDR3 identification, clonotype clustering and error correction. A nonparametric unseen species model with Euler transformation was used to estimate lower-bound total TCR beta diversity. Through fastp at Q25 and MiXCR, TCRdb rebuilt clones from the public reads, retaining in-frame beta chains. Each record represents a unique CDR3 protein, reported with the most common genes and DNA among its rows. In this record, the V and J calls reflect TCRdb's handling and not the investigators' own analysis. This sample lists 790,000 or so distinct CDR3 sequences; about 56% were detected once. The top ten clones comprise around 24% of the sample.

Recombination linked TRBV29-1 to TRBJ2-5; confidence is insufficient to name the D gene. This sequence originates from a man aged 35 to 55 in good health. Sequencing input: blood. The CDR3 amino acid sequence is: CSVDLAVQETQYF. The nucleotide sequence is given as TGCAGCGTTGACTTGGCAGTCCAAGAGACCCAGTACTTC.